The 9 T cell receptor beta chains reported below all come from one sample, sequenced in a study of cytomegalovirus exposure and HLA in healthy donors. 13 Jbeta primers and 60 Vbeta primers were used for the PCR. The repertoire was sequenced with immunoSEQ multiplex PCR; TCRdb's copy has only in-frame clones and lacks some. Of around 190,000 clones in the sample, roughly 80% were seen once. The specimen was PBMCs. These receptors were collected from a woman younger than 45 in good health and CMV-seronegative.

In the case of this clone: Sequence at one end of the junction differs from germline and may be a read error. The chain employs TRBV7-7 and TRBJ2-5; 8 positions agree with TRBD2. Germline V gene lookup returns CDR1 SSHAT and CDR2 FNYEAQ (reference sequence). The CDR3 totals 15 residues. The CDR3 region is CASSLLTGGQETQYF. CDR3 bases: TGTGCTAGCAGCTTATTGACGGGGGGGCAAGAGACCCAGTACTTC. Supplemented by reference TRBV7-7 and TRBJ2-5, the full variable domain reads GAGVSQSPRYKVTKRGQDVTLRCDPISSHATLYWYQQALGQGPEFLTYFNYEAQPDKSGLPSDRFSAERPEGSISTLTIQRTEQRDSAMYRCASSLLTGGQETQYFGPGTRLLVL.

This chain connects TRBV6-6 to TRBJ1-1; 11 positions agree with TRBD1. CDR1 and CDR2 (germline): MNHNY, SVGAGI (reference sequence). The CDR3 length is 15 residues. V lost 4 bases to trimming and J lost 1 base; unmatched junction nucleotides: 2. The CDR3 region has the DNA TGTGCCAGCAGTTTCGGACAGGGGGCGAACACTGAAGCTTTCTTT. Amino acid sequence: CASSFGQGANTEAFF.

This clone turned up a few times. The junction shows a germline mismatch at one end, possibly a read error. The chain links TRBV5-1 to TRBJ1-2, with D possibly matching TRBD1 (5 bases). CDR3 size: 17 residues. Germline values: CDR1 SGHRS, CDR2 YFSETQ. CDR3 nucleotides: TGCGCCAGCAGCTCACCCTCGGGGGGGTTTACTAACTATGGCTACCCCTTC. It encodes CASSSPSGGFTNYGYPF. Complete variable domain (other parts from reference TRBV5-1 and TRBJ1-2): KAGVTQTPRYLIKTRGQQVTLSCSPISGHRSVSWYQQTPGQGLQFLFEYFSETQRNKGNFPGRFSGRQFSNSRSEMNVSTLELGDSALYLCASSSPSGGFTNYGYPFGSGTRLTVV.

This clone came up once. The V and J genes are TRBV25-1 and TRBJ1-5, with D tentatively TRBD1 (5 bases). CDR3 length equals 12 residues. The ends were cut back, 5 bases at V and 6 bases at J, with 8 bases in the middle. Germline-derived CDR1 and CDR2 are MGHDK and SYGVNS. CDR3 protein: CASSNQGQPQHF. The CDR3 region has the DNA TGTGCCAGCAGTAACCAGGGTCAGCCCCAGCATTTT.

The chain recombines TRBV18 with TRBJ2-7; D gene uncertain. The germline V and J ends were trimmed by 3 bases and 4 bases, with 7 bases remaining between them. This CDR3 has 12 amino acids. Germline V gene lookup returns CDR1 KGHSH and CDR2 LQKENI. CDR3 coding DNA: TGTGCCAGCTCACCGGAGAGGTACGAGCAGTACTTC. Its protein is CASSPERYEQYF. The full variable domain, with the rest looked up from reference TRBV18 and TRBJ2-7, is NAGVMQNPRHLVRRRGQEARLRCSPMKGHSHVYWYRQLPEEGLKFMVYLQKENIIDESGMPKERFSAEFPKEGPSILRIQQVVRGDSAAYFCASSPERYEQYFGPGTRLTVT.

This sequence joins TRBV19 and TRBJ2-1, with 11 nucleotides matching TRBD2. In germline, CDR1 is LNHDA, CDR2 SQIVND (reference sequence). Trimming removed 4 bases from V and 5 bases from J; junction bases left unmatched: 10. This CDR3 has 17 amino acids. CDR3 DNA sequence: TGTGCCAGTAGTAACAGCCCGGGACTAGCGGCCAACAATGAGCAGTTCTTC. This gives the protein CASSNSPGLAANNEQFF.

The chain combines TRBV4-2 with TRBJ2-1, with 14 nucleotides matching TRBD2. The CDR3 loop spans 14 amino acids. Germline loops: CDR1 LGHNA, CDR2 YNFKEQ. J was trimmed by 10 bases and V by 3 bases; bases with no gene match: 2. In DNA, the CDR3 is TGTGCCAGCAGCCAGCGACTAGCGGGGGGGGAGCAGTTCTTC. This gives the protein CASSQRLAGGEQFF.

The chain is built from TRBV27 and TRBJ1-2; D remains unclear. CDR1 MNHEY and CDR2 SMNVEV come from the germline V gene (reference sequence). V lost 4 bases and J 9 bases, leaving 21 bases between the germline ends. The CDR3 covers 15 residues. The CDR3 DNA reads TGTGCCAGCAGTTCCCCCGTGACAATGCCCCTGAGCTACACCTTC. Amino acid sequence: CASSSPVTMPLSYTF.

CDR3 coding DNA: TGCGCCAGCAGCTTCGCAAGACAGGGTCAGTATTTT. It yields the protein CASSFARQGQYF. The V and J genes are TRBV5-1 and TRBJ2-3, with TRBD1 matching over 7 bases. This CDR3 has 12 amino acids. Germline V CDR1 and CDR2: SGHRS, YFSETQ. V dropped 2 bases and J dropped 12; count of bases not matched to a gene: 6. The whole variable domain, filled in from reference TRBV5-1 and TRBJ2-3, reads KAGVTQTPRYLIKTRGQQVTLSCSPISGHRSVSWYQQTPGQGLQFLFEYFSETQRNKGNFPGRFSGRQFSNSRSEMNVSTLELGDSALYLCASSFARQGQYFGPGTRLTVL.